The 7 T cell receptor beta chains below come from one sample, sequenced in a study of blood T cell repertoires in COVID-19. The table came from immunoSEQ multiplex PCR; TCRdb's copy has only in-frame clones and leaves some out. The data hold over 300,000 clones, with about nine tenths observed a single time. The material sequenced was PBMCs or T cells enriched from blood (not recorded which). Receptors originate from a woman aged 35 to 49 who had recovered from COVID-19.

This sequence joins TRBV18 and TRBJ1-4, with D unclear. Germline V gene lookup returns CDR1 KGHSH and CDR2 LQKENI. Trimming pared 6 bases from V and 7 bases from J, leaving 18 bases between. This CDR3 has 15 amino acids. CDR3 protein: CASSPLAEAVEKLFF. The CDR3 bases are TGTGCCAGCTCTCCCCTGGCGGAGGCGGTTGAAAAACTGTTTTTT. Full variable domain (outside the CDR3, taken from reference TRBV18 and TRBJ1-4): NAGVMQNPRHLVRRRGQEARLRCSPMKGHSHVYWYRQLPEEGLKFMVYLQKENIIDESGMPKERFSAEFPKEGPSILRIQQVVRGDSAAYFCASSPLAEAVEKLFFGSGTQLSVL.

V usage is TRBV27 and J usage is TRBJ1-6; 10 nucleotides agree with TRBD1. This CDR3 comprises 17 residues. Per germline, CDR1 MNHEY and CDR2 SMNVEV (reference sequence). V shed 2 bases, J shed 7 bases, and the junction held 8 bases outside the gene matches. Written as DNA, the CDR3 is TGTGCCAGCAGTTTACTCCTCCCGGGACAGGGGAATTCACCCCTCCACTTT. This encodes CASSLLLPGQGNSPLHF.

This clone appeared a few times. This chain uses TRBV9 with TRBJ1-6, with TRBD1 identical over 7 bases. Germline values: CDR1 SGDLS, CDR2 YYNGEE. The CDR3 has 15 residues. J lost 8 bases, V lost 3 bases, and 8 bases had no gene match. The CDR3 sequence: CASSALQGPDSPLHF. CDR3 DNA sequence: TGTGCCAGCAGCGCATTACAGGGGCCGGATTCACCCCTCCACTTT.

V gene TRBV7-9 combines with J gene TRBJ2-2, with D unresolved. Trimming took off 2 bases at V and 2 bases at J, with 3 bases between the two ends. Germline CDR1 is SEHNR and CDR2 is FQNEAQ (reference sequence). The CDR3 extends over 13 amino acids. CDR3 in amino acids: CASSLINTGELFF. The CDR3 DNA reads as TGTGCCAGCAGCTTAATAAACACCGGGGAGCTGTTTTTT.

The chain recombines TRBV7-9 with TRBJ2-7; D is uncertain. Deletions cut 5 bases from V and 1 base from J, with 9 bases between. Germline assignment: CDR1 SEHNR and CDR2 FQNEAQ (reference sequence). This CDR3 spans 13 amino acids. The CDR3 spells CASSPPGSYEQYF. CDR3 sequence (DNA): TGTGCCAGCAGCCCCCCCGGTTCCTACGAGCAGTACTTC. The whole variable domain, remainder taken from reference TRBV7-9 and TRBJ2-7, is DTGVSQNPRHKITKRGQNVTFRCDPISEHNRLYWYRQTLGQGPEFLTYFQNEAQLEKSRLLSDRFSAERPKGSFSTLEIQRTEQGDSAMYLCASSPPGSYEQYFGPGTRLTVT.

This clone has a handful of counts. The chain couples TRBV3-1 (or the pseudogene TRBV3-2) to TRBJ2-3; no clear D gene. CDR3 length equals 13 residues. Germline V gene data show CDR1 as LGHDT and CDR2 as YNNKEL (reference sequence). The germline V and J ends were trimmed by 1 base and 4 bases, with 6 bases remaining between them. The CDR3 DNA sequence: TGTGCCAGCAGCCAAGCTGTAGCAGATACGCAGTATTTT. It codes for CASSQAVADTQYF.

The chain uses TRBV15 and TRBJ1-6; a possible D gene is TRBD1 (6 bases). Germline values: CDR1 LNHNV, CDR2 YYDKDF (reference sequence). This CDR3 comprises 15 residues. Trimming removed 3 bases at V and 5 bases at J, with 11 bases between. CDR3 residues: CATSSLDSDNSPLHF. CDR3 nucleotides: TGTGCCACCAGCAGCCTGGACAGCGATAATTCACCCCTCCACTTT.